The following is a T cell receptor beta chain sequence with its context. Its antigen remains undetermined. No much larger clone exists at a distance of one base, and base qualities are not known. Genomic DNA was extracted from sorted cells for sequencing of the TCRbeta CDR3 region. The immunoSEQ Assay was used to sequence the TCRbeta CDR3 regions. As stored in TCRdb, this immuneACCESS dataset retains in-frame rearrangements with V and J assigned. A fraction of the clones does not appear; measured against another copy, unresolved V genes explain less than half of the discrepancy, and the remainder lacks a known reason. This sample holds around 10,000 clones; less than 80% were observed only once. In total, the top ten clones hold over 20% of the sample. The sample belongs to a study of OX40 agonist ivuxolimab in advanced cancers. Regarding the study in general: Ivuxolimab, which targeted the costimulatory receptor OX40 (CD134), was an agonistic, fully human IgG2 monoclonal antibody. Among the approximately 54 dose-escalation patients, about 20 had hepatocellular carcinoma, about 15 melanoma, 9 renal cell carcinoma and 9 head and neck cancer. Intravenous ivuxolimab was administered to patients every 2 weeks at six dose levels: 0.01, 0.1, 0.3, 1.5, 3 and 10 mg/kg. The point of sequencing TCRbeta in the periphery was to test whether ivuxolimab changed TCR sequence diversity and drove clonal T-cell expansion. The paper describes the monotherapy dose-escalation part (N ≈ 50 patients) of the phase I trial of ivuxolimab. In the dose-escalation cohort, 75% to 90% of patients were male, and the mean age was 60 years with a range of 23 to 79. Prior anti-PD-1, anti-PD-L1 or anti-CTLA-4 therapy was permitted, and checkpoint inhibitors had been received by around 40% of dose-escalation patients. Partial responses occurred in three dose-escalation patients, of whom one had hepatocellular carcinoma and two had cutaneous melanoma. Results the study describes overall, beyond this receptor: The antigen specificity of the peripheral T cells that underwent clonal expansion was not determined. Low levels of normalized T-cell clonal expansion were also shown by some nonresponding patients. At doses of 0.1 to 3.0 mg/kg, clonal expansion of both CD4+ and CD8+ T cells in blood was seen between baseline and week 6. After ivuxolimab, expanded clones were on average more numerous among CD8+ T cells than among CD4+ T cells. Partial responders in the 0.1-3.0 mg/kg groups had among the lowest normalized peripheral clonal expansion, especially among CD8+ T cells.

The CDR3 goes from the cysteine to the phenylalanine over 15 residues. Here the CDR3 DNA is all that survives: 45 bases in frame from base 1. CDR1 MDHEN and CDR2 SYDVKM were looked up in the germline V gene. Relative to germline, V is 5 bases shorter and J is 4 bases shorter, with 17 bases between their ends. The trial excluded patients who had a history of autoimmune disease or were on systemic immunosuppression. Peripheral blood for TCR sequencing was drawn from every dose cohort at baseline, at cycle 4 day 1 and at cycle 7 day 1. Samples were obtained from an open-label, multicenter, first-in-human phase I dose-escalation trial of ivuxolimab. Adults with locally advanced or metastatic head and neck squamous cell, hepatocellular, melanoma or renal cell carcinoma were enrolled in the trial. Before TCR sequencing, CD4+ and CD8+ T cells were separately sorted from peripheral blood.

The chain is encoded by TRBV28 joined to TRBJ1-1, with TRBD1 tentatively as D gene (5 bases match). This specimen consisted of CD4+ or CD8+ T cells sorted from blood, obtained in a trial of the OX40 agonist ivuxolimab. The sequence derives from an adult with an advanced solid tumor such as melanoma, head and neck, liver or kidney cancer. The CDR3 reads as follows: CASSPGTAKLTEAFF. In nucleotide form, the sequence is TGTGCCAGCAGTCCCGGGACGGCTAAACTCACTGAAGCTTTCTTT. Supplemented by the reference TRBV28 and TRBJ1-1 proteins around the CDR3, the complete variable domain is DVKVTQSSRYLVKRTGEKVFLECVQDMDHENMFWYRQDPGLGLRLIYFSYDVKMKEKGDIPEGYSVSREKKERFSLILESASTNQTSMYLCASSPGTAKLTEAFFGQGTRLTVV.